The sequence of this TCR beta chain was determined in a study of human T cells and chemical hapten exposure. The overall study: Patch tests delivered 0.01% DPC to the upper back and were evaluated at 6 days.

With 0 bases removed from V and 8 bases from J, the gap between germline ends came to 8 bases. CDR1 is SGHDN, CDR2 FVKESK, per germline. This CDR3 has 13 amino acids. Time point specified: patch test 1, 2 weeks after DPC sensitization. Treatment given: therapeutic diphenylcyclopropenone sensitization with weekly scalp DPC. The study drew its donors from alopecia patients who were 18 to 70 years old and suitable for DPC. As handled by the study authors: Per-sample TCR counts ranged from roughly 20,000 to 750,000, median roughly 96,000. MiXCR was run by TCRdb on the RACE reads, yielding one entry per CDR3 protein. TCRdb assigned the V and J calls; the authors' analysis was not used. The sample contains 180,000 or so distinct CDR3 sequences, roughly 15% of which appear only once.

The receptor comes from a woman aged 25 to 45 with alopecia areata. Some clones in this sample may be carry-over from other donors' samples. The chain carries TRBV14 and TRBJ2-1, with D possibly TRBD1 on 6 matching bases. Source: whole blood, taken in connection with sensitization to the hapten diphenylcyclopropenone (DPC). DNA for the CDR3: TGTGCCAGCAGCCAAGATTGGGGGCATGAGCAGTTCTTC. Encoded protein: CASSQDWGHEQFF.